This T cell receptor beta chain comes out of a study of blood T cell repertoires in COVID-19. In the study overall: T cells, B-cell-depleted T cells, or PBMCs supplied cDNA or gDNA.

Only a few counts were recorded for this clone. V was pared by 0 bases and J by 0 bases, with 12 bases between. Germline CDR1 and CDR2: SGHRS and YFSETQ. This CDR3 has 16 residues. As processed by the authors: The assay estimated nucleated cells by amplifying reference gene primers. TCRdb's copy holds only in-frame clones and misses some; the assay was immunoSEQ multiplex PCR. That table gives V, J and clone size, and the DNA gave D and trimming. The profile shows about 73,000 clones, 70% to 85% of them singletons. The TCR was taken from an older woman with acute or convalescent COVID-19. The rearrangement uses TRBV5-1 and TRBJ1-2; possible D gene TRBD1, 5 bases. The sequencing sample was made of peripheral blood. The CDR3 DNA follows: TGCGCCAGCAGCTTGGAACCCCAGGGCTCTAACTATGGCTACACCTTC. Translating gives CASSLEPQGSNYGYTF.